This T cell receptor (beta chain) was identified during a study of blood T cell repertoires in COVID-19. Authors' analysis steps: The assay estimated nucleated cells by amplifying reference gene primers. Produced via immunoSEQ multiplex PCR; TCRdb's table is partial and in-frame only. The DNA was the basis for D and trimming; V, J and clone size are from that table. The profile shows 250,000 to 300,000 clones, around 90% of them singletons. From germline, CDR1 is LGHNA and CDR2 YNFKEQ. This CDR3 region has 15 residues. V lost 0 bases to trimming and J lost 8 bases; unmatched junction nucleotides: 8. The gene calls are TRBV4-2 and TRBJ2-5, with 8 nucleotides matching TRBD1. Input material: peripheral blood. The clonotype originates from a middle-aged woman who had recovered from COVID-19. The CDR3 spells CASSQETGAQGTQYF. CDR3 in DNA: TGTGCCAGCAGCCAAGAGACAGGGGCCCAAGGCACCCAGTACTTC.